The T cell receptor (beta chain) under discussion was sequenced for a study of blood T cell repertoires in COVID-19. Only in-frame clones appear in the TCRdb table, and some are missing; sequencing was by immunoSEQ multiplex PCR. The table lists over 110,000 clones, 84% of them singletons. Sequenced sample: PBMCs or T cells enriched from blood (not recorded which). The TCR originated in a man over 45 in a cohort exposed to, infected with or recovered from COVID-19 (not recorded which).

The DNA for the CDR3 is TGTGCCAGCAGTTTGGCCGGGACAGCCGTTAATGAAAAACTGTTTTTT. It translates to CASSLAGTAVNEKLFF. The chain couples TRBV28 to TRBJ1-4; TRBD1 agrees at 7 bases. The length of the CDR3 is 16 residues. The germline V gene encodes CDR1 MDHEN and CDR2 SYDVKM. V trimming: 3 bases; J trimming: 4 bases; junction bases outside the gene matches: 8.